In this sample, the clone carrying this T cell receptor (beta chain) turned up a few times. This entry is derived from a study of T cells in Graves' hyperthyroidism and ophthalmopathy. Amplification of TCR beta CDR3 regions used RNA as the template. In the first-round RT-PCR of the TCR CDR3, the HTBI primer set was used. TCRdb re-analysed the multiplex PCR reads in MiXCR, keeping a single row per CDR3 protein. This table holds some 500,000 distinct CDR3 sequences, around 14% found once. Germline loops: CDR1 LNHDA, CDR2 SQIVND (reference sequence). This CDR3 contains 14 residues. Trimming cost V 1 base and J 7 bases, with 11 bases left between them.

This TCR was recovered from a woman aged 18-30 years with Graves' hyperthyroidism. The specimen sequenced was blood. The rearrangement links TRBV19 to TRBJ2-1; D unclear. CDR3 sequence: CASSIVRTRNEQFF. CDR3 in DNA: TGTGCCAGTAGTATAGTAAGAACCCGTAATGAGCAGTTCTTC.